This section outlines one T cell receptor beta chain sequence together with its context. Its target is unknown. The data stem from a study of radiotherapy plus CTLA-4 blockade in lung cancer. In the study overall: Disease control was achieved by about 34% of patients, and objective responses by 18%. Points from the study as a whole: Radiotherapy with ipilimumab was followed by blood expansion of tumor-derived clones. Response was reportedly best predicted by early blood T cell clone dynamics, with interferon-beta.

Germline lookup yields CDR1 MNHEY and CDR2 SMNVEV (reference sequence). There are 16 residues in the CDR3. V dropped 2 bases and J dropped 1 base, with 12 bases sitting between them. Sequencing used immunoSEQ multiplex PCR; TCRdb keeps in-frame clones, though not all of them. This sample has approximately 94,000 clones; around 84% occur once, and the top ten carry roughly a quarter. Chemo-refractory metastatic non-small-cell lung cancer patients received focal radiation with ipilimumab CTLA-4 blockade. The specimen was peripheral blood, collected from a patient treated with radiotherapy plus ipilimumab. The receptor's source is a human donor with non-small cell lung cancer that progressed on radiotherapy plus ipilimumab. The chain combines TRBV27 with TRBJ2-4; D is perhaps TRBD1 (6 bases). Here the CDR3 DNA reads TGTGCCAGCAGTTTACAGGGGATAGCGGCCAAAAACATTCAGTACTTC. The encoded protein is CASSLQGIAAKNIQYF.